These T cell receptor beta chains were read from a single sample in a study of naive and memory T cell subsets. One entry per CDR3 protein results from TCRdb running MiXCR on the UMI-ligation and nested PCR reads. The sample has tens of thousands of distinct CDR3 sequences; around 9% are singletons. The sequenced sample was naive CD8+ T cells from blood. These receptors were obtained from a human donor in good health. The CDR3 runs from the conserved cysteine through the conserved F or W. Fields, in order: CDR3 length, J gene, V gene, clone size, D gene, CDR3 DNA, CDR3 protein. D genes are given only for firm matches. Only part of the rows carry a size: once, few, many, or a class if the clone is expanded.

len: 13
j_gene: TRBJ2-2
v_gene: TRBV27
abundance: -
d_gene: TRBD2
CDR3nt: TGTGCCAGCAGGGGGAGGGTTCCCGGGGAGCTGTTTTTT
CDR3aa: CASRGRVPGELFF

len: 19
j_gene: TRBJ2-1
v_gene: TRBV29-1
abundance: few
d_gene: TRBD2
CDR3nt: TGCAGCGCGGTGGGTGGGGGACTAGCGGGAGGAAGCTCCTACAATGAGCAGTTCTTC
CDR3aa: CSAVGGGLAGGSSYNEQFF

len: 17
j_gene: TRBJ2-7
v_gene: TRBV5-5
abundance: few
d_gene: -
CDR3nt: TGTGCCAGCAGCCAACCCCCGCGCTTACAGGGCACCTACGAGCAGTACTTC
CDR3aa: CASSQPPRLQGTYEQYF

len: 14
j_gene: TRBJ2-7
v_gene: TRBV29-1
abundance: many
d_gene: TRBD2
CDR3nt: TGCAGCGTTGAAGGGACTAGCGGGAGTTTCGAGCAGTACTTC
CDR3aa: CSVEGTSGSFEQYF

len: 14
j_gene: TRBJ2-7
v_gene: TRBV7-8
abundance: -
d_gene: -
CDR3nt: TGTGCCAGCAGCTCAAGAGGACAGTTCTACGAGCAGTACTTC
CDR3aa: CASSSRGQFYEQYF

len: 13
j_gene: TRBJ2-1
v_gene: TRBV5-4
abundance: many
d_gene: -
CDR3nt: TGTGCCAGCAGCTCGATGAATTGGGATGAGCAGTTCTTC
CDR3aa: CASSSMNWDEQFF

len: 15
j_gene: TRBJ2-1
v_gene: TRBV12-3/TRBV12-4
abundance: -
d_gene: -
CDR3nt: TGTGCCAGCAGTCCCCCTGGGACGGTGTACAATGAGCAGTTCTTC
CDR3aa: CASSPPGTVYNEQFF

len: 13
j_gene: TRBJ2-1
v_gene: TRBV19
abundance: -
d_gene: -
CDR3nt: TGTGCCAGTAGTATATCCCTGAACAATGAGCAGTTCTTC
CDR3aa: CASSISLNNEQFF

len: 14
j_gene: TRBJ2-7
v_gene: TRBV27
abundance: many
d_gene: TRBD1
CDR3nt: TGTGCCAGCAGTAACCGGGACAGGGAAAGCGAGCAGTACTTC
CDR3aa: CASSNRDRESEQYF

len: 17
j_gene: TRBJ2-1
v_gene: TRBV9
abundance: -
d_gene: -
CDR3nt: TGTGCCAGCAGCGTAGACGGGAGTTGGGGTACGCTCAATGAGCAGTTCTTC
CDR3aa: CASSVDGSWGTLNEQFF

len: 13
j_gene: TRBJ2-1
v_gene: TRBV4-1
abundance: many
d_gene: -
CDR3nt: TGCGCCAGCAGCCAAGATCGTCTAGCGTCTGAGTTCTTC
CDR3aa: CASSQDRLASEFF

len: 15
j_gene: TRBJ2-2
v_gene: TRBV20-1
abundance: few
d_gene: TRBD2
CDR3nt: TGCAGTGCTAGAGACGGGGGGAGGAACACCGGGGAGCTGTTTTTT
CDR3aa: CSARDGGRNTGELFF

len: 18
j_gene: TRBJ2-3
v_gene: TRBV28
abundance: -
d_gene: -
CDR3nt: TGTGCCAGCAGTTTAGAGCCCCTCGACGGGGACCCCAGAGATACGCAGTATTTT
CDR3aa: CASSLEPLDGDPRDTQYF

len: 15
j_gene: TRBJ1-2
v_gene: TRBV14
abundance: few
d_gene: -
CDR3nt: TGTGCCAGCAGCCAAGATCGTAAGGGGATCTATGGCTACACCTTC
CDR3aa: CASSQDRKGIYGYTF

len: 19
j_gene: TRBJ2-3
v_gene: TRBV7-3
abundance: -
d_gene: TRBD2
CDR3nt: TGTGCCAGCAGCTTAAATCCGGGACTAGCGGGAGTAGGCACAGATACGCAGTATTTT
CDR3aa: CASSLNPGLAGVGTDTQYF

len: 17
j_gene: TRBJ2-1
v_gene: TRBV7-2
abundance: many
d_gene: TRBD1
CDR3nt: TGTGCCAGCAGCTACCTGGCCGGGACAGGGGATAACAATGAGCAGTTCTTC
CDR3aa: CASSYLAGTGDNNEQFF

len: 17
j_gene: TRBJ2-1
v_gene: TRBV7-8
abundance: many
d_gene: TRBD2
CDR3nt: TGTGCCAGCAGGCCCAAGGGACTAGCGAACTCCTACAATGAGCAGTTCTTC
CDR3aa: CASRPKGLANSYNEQFF

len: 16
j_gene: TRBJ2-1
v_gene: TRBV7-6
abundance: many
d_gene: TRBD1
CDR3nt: TGTGCCAGCAGCTTAGAATGGGGACAGTTAGACAATGAGCAGTTCTTC
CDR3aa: CASSLEWGQLDNEQFF

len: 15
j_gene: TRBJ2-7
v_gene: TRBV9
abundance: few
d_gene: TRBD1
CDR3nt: TGTGCCAGCAGCGTAGCCGGGACAGGGCAATACGAGCAGTACTTC
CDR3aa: CASSVAGTGQYEQYF

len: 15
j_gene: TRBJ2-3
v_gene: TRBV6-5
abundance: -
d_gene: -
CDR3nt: TGTGCCAGCACAACCTCAGGGAGTCTTGGGGATACGCAGTATTTT
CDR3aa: CASTTSGSLGDTQYF

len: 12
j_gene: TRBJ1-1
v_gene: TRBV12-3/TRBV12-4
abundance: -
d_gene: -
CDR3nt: TGTGCCAGCAGTTTAAGCCCGGTTGGGGCTTTCTTT
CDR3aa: CASSLSPVGAFF

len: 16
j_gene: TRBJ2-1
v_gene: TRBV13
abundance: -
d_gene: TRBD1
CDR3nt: TGTGCCAGCAGCGGGTGGACAGGGGGCTCCTACAATGAGCAGTTCTTC
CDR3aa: CASSGWTGGSYNEQFF

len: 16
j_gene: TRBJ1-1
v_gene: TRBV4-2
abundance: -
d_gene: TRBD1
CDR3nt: TGTGCCAGCTCGACAGGGGCCTTTAGGAGCGGCACTGAAGCTTTCTTT
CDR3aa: CASSTGAFRSGTEAFF

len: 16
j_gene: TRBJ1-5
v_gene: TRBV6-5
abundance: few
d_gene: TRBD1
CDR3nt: TGTGCCAGCAGGCCCACAGGGGCCTTTAGCAATCAGCCCCAGCATTTT
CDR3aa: CASRPTGAFSNQPQHF

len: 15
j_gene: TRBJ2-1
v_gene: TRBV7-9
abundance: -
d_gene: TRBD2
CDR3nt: TGTGCCAGCAGTTACTCCAGCGGGAGCTACAATGAGCAGTTCTTC
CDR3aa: CASSYSSGSYNEQFF

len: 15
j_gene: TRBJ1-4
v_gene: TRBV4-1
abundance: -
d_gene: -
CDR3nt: TGCGCCAGCAGCCTGCCCATCGGTGGAAGTGAAAAACTGTTTTTT
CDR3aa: CASSLPIGGSEKLFF

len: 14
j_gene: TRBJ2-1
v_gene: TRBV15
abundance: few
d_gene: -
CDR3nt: TGTGCCACCAGCAGAGATCGGGCAGTCAATGAGCAGTTCTTC
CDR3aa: CATSRDRAVNEQFF

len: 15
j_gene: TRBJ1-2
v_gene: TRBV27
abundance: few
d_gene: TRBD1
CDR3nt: TGTGCCAGCAGTTTATCACAGGGGGGTATATATGGCTACACCTTC
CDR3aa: CASSLSQGGIYGYTF

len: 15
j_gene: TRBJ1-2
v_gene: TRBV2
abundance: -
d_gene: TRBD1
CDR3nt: TGTGCCAGCAGTGAATTAGGGGGGACAGGGTCTGGCTACACCTTC
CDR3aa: CASSELGGTGSGYTF

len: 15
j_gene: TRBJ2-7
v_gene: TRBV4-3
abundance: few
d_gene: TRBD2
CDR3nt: TGCGCCAGCAGCCGAGGTCGGGTGGGAGGGAACGAGCAGTACTTC
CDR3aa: CASSRGRVGGNEQYF

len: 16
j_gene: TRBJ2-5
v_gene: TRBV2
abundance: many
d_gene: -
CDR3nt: TGTGCCAGCAGCGACCTATCCGGACAGTTCCAAGAGACCCAGTACTTC
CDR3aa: CASSDLSGQFQETQYF

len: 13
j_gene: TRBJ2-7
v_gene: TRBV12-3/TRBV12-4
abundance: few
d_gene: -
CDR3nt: TGTGCCAGCAGTTTAGACGGGACCTACGAGCAGTACTTC
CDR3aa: CASSLDGTYEQYF

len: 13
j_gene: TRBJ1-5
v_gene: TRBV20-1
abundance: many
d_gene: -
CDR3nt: TGCAGTGCTAGAGATCCGAGTGATCGGCCCCAGCATTTT
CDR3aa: CSARDPSDRPQHF

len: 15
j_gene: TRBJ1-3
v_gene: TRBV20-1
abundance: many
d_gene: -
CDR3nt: TGCAGTGCTCCTCCTTTCGGGACACCTGGAAACACCATATATTTT
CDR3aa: CSAPPFGTPGNTIYF

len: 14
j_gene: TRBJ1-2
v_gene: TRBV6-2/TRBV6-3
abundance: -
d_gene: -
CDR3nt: TGTGCCAGCAGACAGAAGATAACTATGGGTGGCTACACCTTC
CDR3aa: CASRQKITMGGYTF

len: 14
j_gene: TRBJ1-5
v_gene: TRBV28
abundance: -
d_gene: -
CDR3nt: TGTGCCAGCAGTACCACAGGGAGCAATCAGCCCCAGCATTTT
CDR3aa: CASSTTGSNQPQHF

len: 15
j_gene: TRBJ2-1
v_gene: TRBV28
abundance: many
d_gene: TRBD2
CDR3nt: TGTGCCAGCAGTAGTGGGCGGGAGGTCTACAATGAGCAGTTCTTC
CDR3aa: CASSSGREVYNEQFF

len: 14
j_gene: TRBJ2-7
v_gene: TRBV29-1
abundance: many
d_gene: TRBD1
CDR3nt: TGCAGCGTTGAGAAGGGACAGGGACTGGGAGAGCAGTACTTC
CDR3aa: CSVEKGQGLGEQYF

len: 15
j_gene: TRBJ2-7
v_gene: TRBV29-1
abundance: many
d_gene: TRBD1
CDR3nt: TGCAGCGCCACAGTCCCGGGACAGCAGACTTACGAGCAGTACTTC
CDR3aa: CSATVPGQQTYEQYF

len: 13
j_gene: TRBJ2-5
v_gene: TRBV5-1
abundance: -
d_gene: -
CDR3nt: TGCGCCAGCAGTTGGGACAACCAAGAGACCCAGTACTTC
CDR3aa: CASSWDNQETQYF

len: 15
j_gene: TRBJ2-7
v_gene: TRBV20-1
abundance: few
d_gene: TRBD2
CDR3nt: TGCAGTGCTAGAGATGGGACTAGCGGGAGTAGCGAGCAGTACTTC
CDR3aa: CSARDGTSGSSEQYF

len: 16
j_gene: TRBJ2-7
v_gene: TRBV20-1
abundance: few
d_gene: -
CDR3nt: TGCAGTGCTAGAGATCCTGGGGGCCAGGACTTTCGGGAGCAGTACTTC
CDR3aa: CSARDPGGQDFREQYF

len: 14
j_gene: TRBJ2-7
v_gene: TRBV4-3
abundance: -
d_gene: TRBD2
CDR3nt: TGCGCCAGCAGCCAAGGGACTAGTACCTACGAGCAGTACTTC
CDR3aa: CASSQGTSTYEQYF

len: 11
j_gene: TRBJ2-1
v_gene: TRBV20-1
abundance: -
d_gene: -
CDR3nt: TGCAGTGCTGGGCTAGGGGTTGAGCAGTTCTTC
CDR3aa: CSAGLGVEQFF

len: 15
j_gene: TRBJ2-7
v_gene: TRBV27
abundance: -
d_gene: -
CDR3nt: TGTGCCAGCAGTCCATCCGGGACGGGACGATACGAGCAGTACTTC
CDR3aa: CASSPSGTGRYEQYF

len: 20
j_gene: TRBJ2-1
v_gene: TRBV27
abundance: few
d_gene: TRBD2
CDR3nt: TGTGCCAGCAGTCCCATGGGAGCGGGAGGGCCTCCTAGCTCCTACAATGAGCAGTTCTTC
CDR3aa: CASSPMGAGGPPSSYNEQFF

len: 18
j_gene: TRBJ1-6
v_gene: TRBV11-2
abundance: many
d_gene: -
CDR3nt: TGTGCCAGCAGCACGGGACACGTCGAACCTCCTTATAATTCACCCCTCCACTTT
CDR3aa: CASSTGHVEPPYNSPLHF

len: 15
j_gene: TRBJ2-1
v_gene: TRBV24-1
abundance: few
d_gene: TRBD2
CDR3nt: TGTGCCACCAGTGCTAGAGCGGGAGGGGAAAATGAGCAGTTCTTC
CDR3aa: CATSARAGGENEQFF

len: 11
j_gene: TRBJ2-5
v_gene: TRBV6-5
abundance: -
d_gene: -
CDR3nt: TGTGCCAGCACCCTCGGGAAGACCCAGTACTTC
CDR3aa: CASTLGKTQYF

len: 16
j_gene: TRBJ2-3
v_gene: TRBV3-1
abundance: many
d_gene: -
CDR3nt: TGTGCCAGCAGCCAGGAATGGGCTGGGGGTAGGAATACGCAGTATTTT
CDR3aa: CASSQEWAGGRNTQYF

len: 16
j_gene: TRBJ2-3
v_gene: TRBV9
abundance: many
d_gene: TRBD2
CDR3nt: TGTGCCAGCAGCGTAGATCCAGCGGGGTTCACAGATACGCAGTATTTT
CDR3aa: CASSVDPAGFTDTQYF

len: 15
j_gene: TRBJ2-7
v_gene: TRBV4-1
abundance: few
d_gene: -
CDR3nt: TGCGCCAGCAGCCAAGAGTCTCTAGTCTCCTACGAGCAGTACTTC
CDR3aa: CASSQESLVSYEQYF

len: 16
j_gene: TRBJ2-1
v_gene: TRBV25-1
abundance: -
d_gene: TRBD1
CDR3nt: TGTGCCAGCAGTGGCGATAGGGACAGCTCCTACAATGAGCAGTTCTTC
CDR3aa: CASSGDRDSSYNEQFF

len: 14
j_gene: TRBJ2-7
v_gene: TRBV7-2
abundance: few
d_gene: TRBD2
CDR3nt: TGTGCCAGCAGCTTAGAAGCGGGAGTTCGCGAGCAGTACTTC
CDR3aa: CASSLEAGVREQYF

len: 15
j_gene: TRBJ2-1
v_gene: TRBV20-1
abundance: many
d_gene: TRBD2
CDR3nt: TGCAGTGCTACTGGACTAGCGGGTAATTACAATGAGCAGTTCTTC
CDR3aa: CSATGLAGNYNEQFF

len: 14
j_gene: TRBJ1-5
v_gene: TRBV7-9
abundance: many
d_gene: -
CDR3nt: TGTGCCAGCAGCTCGAAGCGGACAAATCAGCCCCAGCATTTT
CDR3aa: CASSSKRTNQPQHF

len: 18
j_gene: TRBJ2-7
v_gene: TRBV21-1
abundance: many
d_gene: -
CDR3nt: TGTGCCAGCAGCACGAGTGACAGGGGTTCGCTCCCGACCTACGAGCAGTACTTC
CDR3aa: CASSTSDRGSLPTYEQYF

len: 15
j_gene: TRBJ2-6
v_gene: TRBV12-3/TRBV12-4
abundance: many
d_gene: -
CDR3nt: TGTGCCAGCAGCCCCCAGGGTTCTGGGGCCAACGTCCTGACTTTC
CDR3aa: CASSPQGSGANVLTF

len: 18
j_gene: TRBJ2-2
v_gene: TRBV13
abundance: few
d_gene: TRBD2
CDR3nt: TGTGCCAGCAGCTCTGCAAGACTAGCTGGGAATTGGGCCGGGGAGCTGTTTTTT
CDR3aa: CASSSARLAGNWAGELFF